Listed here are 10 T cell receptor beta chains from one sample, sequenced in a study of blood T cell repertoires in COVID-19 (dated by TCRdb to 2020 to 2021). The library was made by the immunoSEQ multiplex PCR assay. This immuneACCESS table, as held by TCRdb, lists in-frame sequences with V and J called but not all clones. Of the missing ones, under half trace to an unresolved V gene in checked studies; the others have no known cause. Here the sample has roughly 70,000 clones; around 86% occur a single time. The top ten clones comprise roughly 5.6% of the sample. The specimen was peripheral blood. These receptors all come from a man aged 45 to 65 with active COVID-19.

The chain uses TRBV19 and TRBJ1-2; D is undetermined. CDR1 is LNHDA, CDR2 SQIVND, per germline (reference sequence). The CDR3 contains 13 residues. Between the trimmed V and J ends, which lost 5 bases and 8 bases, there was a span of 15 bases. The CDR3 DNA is TGTGCCAGTAGTTACTCAAATCGGGGAGGCTACACCTTC. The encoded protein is CASSYSNRGGYTF.

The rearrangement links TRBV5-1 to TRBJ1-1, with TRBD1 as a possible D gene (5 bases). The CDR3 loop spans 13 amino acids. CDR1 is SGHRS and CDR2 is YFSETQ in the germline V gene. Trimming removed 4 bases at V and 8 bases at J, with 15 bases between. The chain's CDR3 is CASSLIDSDEAFF. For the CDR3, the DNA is TGCGCCAGCAGCCTTATAGACAGTGACGAAGCTTTCTTT.

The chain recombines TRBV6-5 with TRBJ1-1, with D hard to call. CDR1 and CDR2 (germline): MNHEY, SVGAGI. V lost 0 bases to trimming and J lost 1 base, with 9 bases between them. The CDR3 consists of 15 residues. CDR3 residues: CASSYSWQANTEAFF. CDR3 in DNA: TGTGCCAGCAGTTACTCTTGGCAGGCGAACACTGAAGCTTTCTTT.

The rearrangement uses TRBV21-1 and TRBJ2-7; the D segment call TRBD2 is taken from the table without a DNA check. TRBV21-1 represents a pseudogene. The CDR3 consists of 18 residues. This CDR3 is CASSLLGPPPRDPYEQYF. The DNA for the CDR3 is TGTGCCAGCAGCCTCCTAGGGCCCCCTCCGCGGGACCCCTACGAGCAGTACTTC.

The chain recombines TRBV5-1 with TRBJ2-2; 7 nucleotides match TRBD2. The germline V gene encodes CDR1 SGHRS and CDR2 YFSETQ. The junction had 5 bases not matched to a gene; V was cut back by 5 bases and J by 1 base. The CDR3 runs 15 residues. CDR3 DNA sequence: TGCGCCAGCAGTCCCGGGACTATGAACACCGGGGAGCTGTTTTTT. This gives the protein CASSPGTMNTGELFF.

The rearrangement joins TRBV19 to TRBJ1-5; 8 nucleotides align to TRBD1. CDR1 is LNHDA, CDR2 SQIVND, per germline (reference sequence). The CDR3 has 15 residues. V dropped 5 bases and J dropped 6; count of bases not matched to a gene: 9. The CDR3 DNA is TGTGCCAGTAGTTCTCTTGGACAGGGTGGTCAGCCCCAGCATTTT. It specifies CASSSLGQGGQPQHF.

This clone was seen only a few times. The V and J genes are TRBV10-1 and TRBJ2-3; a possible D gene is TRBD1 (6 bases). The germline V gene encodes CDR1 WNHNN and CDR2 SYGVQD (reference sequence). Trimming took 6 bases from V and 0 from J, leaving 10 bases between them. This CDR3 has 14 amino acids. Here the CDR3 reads CASSGQLSTDTQYF. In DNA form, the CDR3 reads TGCGCCAGCAGCGGACAGCTTAGCACAGATACGCAGTATTTT.

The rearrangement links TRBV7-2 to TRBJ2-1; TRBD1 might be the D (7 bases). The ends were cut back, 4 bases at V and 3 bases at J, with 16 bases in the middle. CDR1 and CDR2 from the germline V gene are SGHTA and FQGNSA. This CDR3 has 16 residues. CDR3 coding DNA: TGTGCCAGCAGCTCCCAGGGGGGAAGTCTCTACAATGAGCAGTTCTTC. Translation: CASSSQGGSLYNEQFF.

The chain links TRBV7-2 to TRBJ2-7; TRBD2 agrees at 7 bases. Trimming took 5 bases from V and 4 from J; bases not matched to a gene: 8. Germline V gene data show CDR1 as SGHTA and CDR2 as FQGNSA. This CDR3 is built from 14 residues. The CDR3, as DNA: TGTGCCAGCAGCCAAGCGGGACCCTTTTACGAGCAGTACTTC. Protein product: CASSQAGPFYEQYF.

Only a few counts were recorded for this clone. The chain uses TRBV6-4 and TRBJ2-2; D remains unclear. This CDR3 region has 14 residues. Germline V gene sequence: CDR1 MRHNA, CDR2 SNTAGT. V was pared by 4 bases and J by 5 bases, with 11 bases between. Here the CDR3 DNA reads TGTGCCAGCAGTGGTACTCCCGGGACCGGGGAGCTGTTTTTT. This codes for CASSGTPGTGELFF.